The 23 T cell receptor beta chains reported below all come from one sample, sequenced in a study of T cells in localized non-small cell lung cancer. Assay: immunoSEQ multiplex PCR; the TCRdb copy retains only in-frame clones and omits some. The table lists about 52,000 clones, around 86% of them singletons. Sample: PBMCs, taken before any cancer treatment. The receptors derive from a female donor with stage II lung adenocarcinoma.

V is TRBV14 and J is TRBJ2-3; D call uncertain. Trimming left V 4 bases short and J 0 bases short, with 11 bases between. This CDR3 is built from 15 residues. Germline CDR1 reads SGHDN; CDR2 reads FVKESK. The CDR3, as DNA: TGTGCCAGCAGCCGCCGCCTTTCTAGCACAGATACGCAGTATTTT. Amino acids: CASSRRLSSTDTQYF.

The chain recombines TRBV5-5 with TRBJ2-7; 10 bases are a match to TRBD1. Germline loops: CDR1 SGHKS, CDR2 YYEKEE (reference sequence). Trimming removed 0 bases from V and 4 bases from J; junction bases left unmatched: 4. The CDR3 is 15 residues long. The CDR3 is CASSLAGQGWYEQYF. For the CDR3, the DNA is TGTGCCAGCAGCTTGGCGGGACAGGGGTGGTACGAGCAGTACTTC.

DNA for the CDR3: TGTGCCACCGAGACAGGAGGGGCCAAACTGTTTTTT. It translates to CATETGGAKLFF. The chain has TRBV19 and TRBJ1-4, with a possible D match to TRBD1 (6 bases). The CDR3 totals 12 residues. The germline V gene has CDR1 LNHDA and CDR2 SQIVND (reference sequence). Trimming stripped 10 bases from V and 11 bases from J, with 17 bases between.

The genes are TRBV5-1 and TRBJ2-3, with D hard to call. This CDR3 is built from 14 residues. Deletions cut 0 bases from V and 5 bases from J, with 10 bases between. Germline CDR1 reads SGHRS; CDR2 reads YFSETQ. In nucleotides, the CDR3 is TGCGCCAGCAGCTTGGATCTAGTGGTAGATACGCAGTATTTT. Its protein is CASSLDLVVDTQYF.

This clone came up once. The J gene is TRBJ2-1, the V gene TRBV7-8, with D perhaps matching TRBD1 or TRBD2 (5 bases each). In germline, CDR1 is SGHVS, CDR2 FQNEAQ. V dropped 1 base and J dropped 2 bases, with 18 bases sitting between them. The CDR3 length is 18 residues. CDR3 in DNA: TGTGCCAGCAGCTTAGGGGGGTCGGAGCGATATCCCTACAATGAGCAGTTCTTC. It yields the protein CASSLGGSERYPYNEQFF.

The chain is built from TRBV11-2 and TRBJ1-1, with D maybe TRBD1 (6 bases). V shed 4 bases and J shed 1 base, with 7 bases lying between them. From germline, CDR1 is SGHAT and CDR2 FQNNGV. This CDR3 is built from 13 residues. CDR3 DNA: TGTGCCAGCAGCTCACAGGGGAACACTGAAGCTTTCTTT. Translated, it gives CASSSQGNTEAFF.

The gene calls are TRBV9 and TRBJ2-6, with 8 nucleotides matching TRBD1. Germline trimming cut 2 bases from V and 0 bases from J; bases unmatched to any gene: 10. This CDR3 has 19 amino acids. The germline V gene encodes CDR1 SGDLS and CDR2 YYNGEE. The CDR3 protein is CASSVPKGTGSSGANVLTF. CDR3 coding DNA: TGTGCCAGCAGCGTGCCCAAGGGGACAGGATCCTCTGGGGCCAACGTCCTGACTTTC. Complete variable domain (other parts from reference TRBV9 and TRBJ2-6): DSGVTQTPKHLITATGQRVTLRCSPRSGDLSVYWYQQSLDQGLQFLIQYYNGEERAKGNILERFSAQQFPDLHSELNLSSLELGDSALYFCASSVPKGTGSSGANVLTFGAGSRLTVL.

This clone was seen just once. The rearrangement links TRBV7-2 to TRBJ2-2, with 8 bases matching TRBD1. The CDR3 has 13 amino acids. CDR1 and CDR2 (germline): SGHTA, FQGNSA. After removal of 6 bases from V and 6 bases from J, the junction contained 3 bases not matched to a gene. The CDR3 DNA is TGTGCCAGCAGATTACAGGGGGCCGGGGAGCTGTTTTTT. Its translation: CASRLQGAGELFF.

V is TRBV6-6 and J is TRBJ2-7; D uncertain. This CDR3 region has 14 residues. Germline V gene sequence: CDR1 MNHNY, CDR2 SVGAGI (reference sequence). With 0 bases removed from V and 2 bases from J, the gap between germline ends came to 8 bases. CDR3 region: CASSYSGPAYEQYF. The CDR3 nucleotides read TGTGCCAGCAGTTACTCCGGGCCCGCCTACGAGCAGTACTTC.

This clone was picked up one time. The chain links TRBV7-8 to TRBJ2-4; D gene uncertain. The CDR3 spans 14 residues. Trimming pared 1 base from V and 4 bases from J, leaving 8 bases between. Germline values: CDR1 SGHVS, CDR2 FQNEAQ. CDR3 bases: TGTGCCAGCAGCTTAGGTGGAGAGAAAAACATTCAGTACTTC. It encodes CASSLGGEKNIQYF.

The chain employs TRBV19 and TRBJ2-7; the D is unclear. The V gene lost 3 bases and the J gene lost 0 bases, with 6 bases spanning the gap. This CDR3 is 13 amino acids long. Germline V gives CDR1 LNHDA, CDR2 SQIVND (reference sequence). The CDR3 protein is CASSISSSYEQYF. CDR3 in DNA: TGTGCCAGTAGTATTTCTAGCTCCTACGAGCAGTACTTC. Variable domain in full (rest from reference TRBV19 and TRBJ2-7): DGGITQSPKYLFRKEGQNVTLSCEQNLNHDAMYWYRQDPGQGLRLIYYSQIVNDFQKGDIAEGYSVSREKKESFPLTVTSAQKNPTAFYLCASSISSSYEQYFGPGTRLTVT.

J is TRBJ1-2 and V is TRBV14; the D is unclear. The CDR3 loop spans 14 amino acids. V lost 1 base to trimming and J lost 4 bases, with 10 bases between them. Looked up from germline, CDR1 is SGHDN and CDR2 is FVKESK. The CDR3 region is CASSQGRLPYGYTF. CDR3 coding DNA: TGTGCCAGCAGCCAAGGTCGGTTGCCCTATGGCTACACCTTC.

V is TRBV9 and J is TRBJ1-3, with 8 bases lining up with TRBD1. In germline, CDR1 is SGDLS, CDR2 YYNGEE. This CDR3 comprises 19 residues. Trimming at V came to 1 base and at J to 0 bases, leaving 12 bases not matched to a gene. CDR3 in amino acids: CASSVQAPGTGYSGNTIYF. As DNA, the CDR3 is TGTGCCAGCAGCGTACAAGCCCCCGGGACAGGCTACTCTGGAAACACCATATATTTT.

The CDR3 loop reads CASSIPRDSYNEQFF. The CDR3 bases are TGTGCCAGCAGCATCCCCCGGGACAGCTACAATGAGCAGTTCTTC. The chain is built from TRBV11-1 and TRBJ2-1; 7 bases match TRBD1. J lost 3 bases, V lost 5 bases, and 7 bases had no gene match. The CDR3 extends over 15 amino acids. CDR1 is SGHAT and CDR2 is FQDESV in the germline V gene (reference sequence).

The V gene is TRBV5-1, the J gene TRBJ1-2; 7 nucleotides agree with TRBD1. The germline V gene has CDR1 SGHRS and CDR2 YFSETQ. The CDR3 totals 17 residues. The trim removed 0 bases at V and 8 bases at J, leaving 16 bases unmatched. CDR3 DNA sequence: TGCGCCAGCAGCTTGGACAGGGGCCCACGTGGTGCGGGGGGCTACACCTTC. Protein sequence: CASSLDRGPRGAGGYTF.

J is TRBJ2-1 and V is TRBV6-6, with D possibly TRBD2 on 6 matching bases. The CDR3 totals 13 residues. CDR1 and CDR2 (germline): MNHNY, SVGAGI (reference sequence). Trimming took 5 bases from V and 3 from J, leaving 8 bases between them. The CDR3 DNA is TGTGCCAGCAGTACGGGACTCTACAATGAGCAGTTCTTC. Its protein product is CASSTGLYNEQFF.

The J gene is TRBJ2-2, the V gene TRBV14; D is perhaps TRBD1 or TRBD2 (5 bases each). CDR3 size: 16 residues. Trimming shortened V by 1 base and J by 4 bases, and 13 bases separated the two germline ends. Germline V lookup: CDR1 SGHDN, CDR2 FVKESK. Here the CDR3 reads CASSQAGASFTGELFF. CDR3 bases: TGTGCCAGCAGCCAAGCCGGGGCCTCCTTCACCGGGGAGCTGTTTTTT.

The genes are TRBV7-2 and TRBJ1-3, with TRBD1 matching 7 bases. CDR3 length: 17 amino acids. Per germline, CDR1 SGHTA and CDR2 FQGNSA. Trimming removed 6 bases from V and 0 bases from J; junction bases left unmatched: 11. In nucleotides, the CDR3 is TGTGCCAGCAGTTCGAATCCCGGGACAGCCTCTGGAAACACCATATATTTT. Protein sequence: CASSSNPGTASGNTIYF. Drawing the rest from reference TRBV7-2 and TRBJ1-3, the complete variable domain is GAGVSQSPSNKVTEKGKDVELRCDPISGHTALYWYRQSLGQGLEFLIYFQGNSAPDKSGLPSDRFSAERTGGSVSTLTIQRTQQEDSAVYLCASSSNPGTASGNTIYFGEGSWLTVV.

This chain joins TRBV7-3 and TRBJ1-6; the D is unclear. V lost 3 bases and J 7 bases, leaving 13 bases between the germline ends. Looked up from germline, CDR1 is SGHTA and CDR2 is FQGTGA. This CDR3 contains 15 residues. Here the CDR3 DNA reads TGTGCCAGCAGCTTCTATGCCTCCGGGAATTCACCCCTCCACTTT. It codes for CASSFYASGNSPLHF.

The CDR3 DNA follows: TGTGCCAGCTCACCCCAGGGGGGGGCGACGAACACTGAAGCTTTCTTT. Translation gives CASSPQGGATNTEAFF. V and J are TRBV18 and TRBJ1-1, with TRBD1 identical over 7 bases. The CDR3 runs to 16 residues. Trimming took 3 bases from V and 1 from J; bases not matched to a gene: 8. CDR1 and CDR2 from the germline V gene are KGHSH and LQKENI.

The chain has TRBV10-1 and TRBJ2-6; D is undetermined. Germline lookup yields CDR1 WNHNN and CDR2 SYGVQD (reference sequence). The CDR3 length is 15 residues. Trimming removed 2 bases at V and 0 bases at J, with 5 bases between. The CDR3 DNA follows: TGCGCCAGCAGTGAGAAGCACTCTGGGGCCAACGTCCTGACTTTC. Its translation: CASSEKHSGANVLTF.

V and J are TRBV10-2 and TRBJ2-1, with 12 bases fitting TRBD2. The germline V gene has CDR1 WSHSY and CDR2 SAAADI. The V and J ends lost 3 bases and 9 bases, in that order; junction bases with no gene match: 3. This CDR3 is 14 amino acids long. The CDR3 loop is CASSDPTSGGEQFF. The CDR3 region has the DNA TGCGCCAGCAGTGACCCGACTAGCGGGGGTGAGCAGTTCTTC.

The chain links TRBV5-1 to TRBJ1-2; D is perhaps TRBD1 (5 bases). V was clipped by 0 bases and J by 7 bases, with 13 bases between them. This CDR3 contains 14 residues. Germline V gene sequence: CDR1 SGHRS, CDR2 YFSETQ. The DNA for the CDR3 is TGCGCCAGCAGCTTGGGTTTTGTCGACAGTGGCTACACCTTC. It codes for CASSLGFVDSGYTF.